The present TCR beta chain was sequenced within a study of T cells after yellow fever vaccination. V shed 5 bases and J shed 1 base, with 5 bases lying between them. The CDR3 is 12 residues long. UMIs and a universal primer site were added when TCR cDNA was made by 5'RACE template switching. TCRdb reprocessed the 5' RACE reads with MiXCR, giving one entry per CDR3 protein. The sample holds 320,000 or so distinct CDR3 sequences; roughly 8.3% are singletons and the top ten take under 20%. As regards this clonotype: The antigen remains undetermined.

General observations from the study: Of the clonotypes, a small share occurred in both CD4 and CD8 compartments. By day 5 rather than day 15, the secondary response had peaked, though it was weaker. Most primary-vaccination clones recurred post-booster (around 95% CD4, 88% CD8).

Sample: PBMCs, taken about 49 days after the first yellow fever vaccination. The TCR originated in a man between 18 and 35 years old who received the YFV17D yellow fever vaccine. The chain combines TRBV12-3 or TRBV12-4 with TRBJ1-1, with D hard to call. For the CDR3, the DNA is TGTGCCAGCAGTACCAAGAACACTGAAGCTTTCTTT. It encodes CASSTKNTEAFF.